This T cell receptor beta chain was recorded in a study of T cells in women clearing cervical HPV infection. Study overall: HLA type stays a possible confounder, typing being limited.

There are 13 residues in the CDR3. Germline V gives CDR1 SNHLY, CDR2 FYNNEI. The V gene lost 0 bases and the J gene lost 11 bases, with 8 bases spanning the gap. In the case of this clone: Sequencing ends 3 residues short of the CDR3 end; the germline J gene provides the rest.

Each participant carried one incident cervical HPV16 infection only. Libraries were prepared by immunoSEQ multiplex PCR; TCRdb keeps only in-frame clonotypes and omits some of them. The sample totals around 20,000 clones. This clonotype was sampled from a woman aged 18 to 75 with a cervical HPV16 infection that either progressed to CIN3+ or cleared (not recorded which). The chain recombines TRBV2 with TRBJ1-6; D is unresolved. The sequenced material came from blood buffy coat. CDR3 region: CASSEAAGPPLHF. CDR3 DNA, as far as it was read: TGTGCCAGCAGTGAAGCGGCAGGTCCACCC.